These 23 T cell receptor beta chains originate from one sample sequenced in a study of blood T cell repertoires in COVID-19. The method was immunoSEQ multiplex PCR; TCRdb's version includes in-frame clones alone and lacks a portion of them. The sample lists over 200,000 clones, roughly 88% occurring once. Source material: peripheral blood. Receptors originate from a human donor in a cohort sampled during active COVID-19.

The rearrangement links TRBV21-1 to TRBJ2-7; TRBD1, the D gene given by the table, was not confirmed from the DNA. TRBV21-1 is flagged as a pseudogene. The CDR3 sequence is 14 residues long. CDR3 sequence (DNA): TGTGCCAGCACTACCGGCCTTTCAGGCTACGAGCAGTACTTC. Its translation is CASTTGLSGYEQYF.

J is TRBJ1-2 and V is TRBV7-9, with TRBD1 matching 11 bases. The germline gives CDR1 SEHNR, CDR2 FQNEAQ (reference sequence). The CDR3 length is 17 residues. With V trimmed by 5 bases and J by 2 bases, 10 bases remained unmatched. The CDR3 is CASSKPGQGVLNYGYTF. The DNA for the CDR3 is TGTGCCAGCAGCAAACCGGGACAGGGGGTTTTGAACTATGGCTACACCTTC.

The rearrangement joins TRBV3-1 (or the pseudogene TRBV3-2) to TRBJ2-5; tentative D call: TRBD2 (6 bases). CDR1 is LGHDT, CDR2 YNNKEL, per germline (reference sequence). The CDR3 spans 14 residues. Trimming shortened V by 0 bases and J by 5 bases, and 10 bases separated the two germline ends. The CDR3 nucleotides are TGTGCCAGCAGCCAAGATAGCGGCGGGGAGACCCAGTACTTC. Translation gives CASSQDSGGETQYF.

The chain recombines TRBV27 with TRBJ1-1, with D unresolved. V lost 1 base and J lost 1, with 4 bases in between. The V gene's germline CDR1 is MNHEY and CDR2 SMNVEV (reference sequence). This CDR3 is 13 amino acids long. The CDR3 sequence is CASSLLRNTEAFF. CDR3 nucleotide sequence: TGTGCCAGCAGTTTATTGAGGAACACTGAAGCTTTCTTT.

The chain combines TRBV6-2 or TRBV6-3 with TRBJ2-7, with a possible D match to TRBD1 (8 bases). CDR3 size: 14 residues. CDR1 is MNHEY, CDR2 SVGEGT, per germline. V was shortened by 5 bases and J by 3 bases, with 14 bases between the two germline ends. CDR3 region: CASSHGGTGYEQYF. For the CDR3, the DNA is TGTGCCAGCAGTCACGGGGGGACAGGCTACGAGCAGTACTTC.

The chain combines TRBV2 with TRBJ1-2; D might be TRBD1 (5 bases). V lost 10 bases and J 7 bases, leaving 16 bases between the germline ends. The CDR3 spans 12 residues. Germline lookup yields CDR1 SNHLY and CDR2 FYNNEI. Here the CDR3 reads CATGGGPGGYTF. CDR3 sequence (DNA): TGTGCCACCGGGGGAGGTCCAGGTGGCTACACCTTC.

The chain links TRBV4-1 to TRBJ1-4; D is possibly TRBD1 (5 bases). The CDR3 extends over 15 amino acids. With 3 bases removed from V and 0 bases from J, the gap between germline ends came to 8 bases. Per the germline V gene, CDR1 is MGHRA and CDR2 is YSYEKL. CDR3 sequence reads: CASSQGGTTNEKLFF. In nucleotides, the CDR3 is TGCGCCAGCAGCCAGGGGGGGACAACTAATGAAAAACTGTTTTTT.

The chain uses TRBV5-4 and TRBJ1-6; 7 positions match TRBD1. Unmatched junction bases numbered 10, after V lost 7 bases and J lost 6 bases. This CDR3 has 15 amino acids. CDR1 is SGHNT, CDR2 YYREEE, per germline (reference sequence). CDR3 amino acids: CASGSKGAGNSPLHF. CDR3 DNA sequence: TGTGCCAGCGGATCGAAGGGGGCTGGTAATTCACCCCTCCACTTT.

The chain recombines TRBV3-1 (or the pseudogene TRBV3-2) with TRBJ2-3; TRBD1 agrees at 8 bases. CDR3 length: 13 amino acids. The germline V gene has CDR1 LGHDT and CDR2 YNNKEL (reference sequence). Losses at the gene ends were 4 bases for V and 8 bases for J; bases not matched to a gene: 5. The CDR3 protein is CASSPTGEGTQYF. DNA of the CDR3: TGTGCCAGCAGCCCGACAGGGGAAGGTACGCAGTATTTT.

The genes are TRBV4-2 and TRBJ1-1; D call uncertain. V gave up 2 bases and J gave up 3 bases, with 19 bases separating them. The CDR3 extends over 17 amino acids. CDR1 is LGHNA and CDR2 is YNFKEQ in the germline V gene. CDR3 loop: CASSQHSVVTLYTEAFF. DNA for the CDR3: TGTGCCAGCAGCCAACACTCAGTTGTGACACTCTACACTGAAGCTTTCTTT.

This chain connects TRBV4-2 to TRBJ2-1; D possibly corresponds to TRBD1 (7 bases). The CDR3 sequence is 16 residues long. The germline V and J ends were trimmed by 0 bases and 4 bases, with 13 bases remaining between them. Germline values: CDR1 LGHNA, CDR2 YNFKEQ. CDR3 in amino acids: CASSQESTGRYNEQFF. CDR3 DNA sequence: TGTGCCAGCAGCCAAGAATCGACAGGGAGGTACAATGAGCAGTTCTTC.

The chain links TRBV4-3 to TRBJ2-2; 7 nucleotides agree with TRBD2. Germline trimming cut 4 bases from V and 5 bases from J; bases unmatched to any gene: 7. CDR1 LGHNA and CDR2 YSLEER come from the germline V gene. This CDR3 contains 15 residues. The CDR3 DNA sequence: TGCGCCAGCAGCCTGGACTGGGGGGGGACCGGGGAGCTGTTTTTT. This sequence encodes CASSLDWGGTGELFF.

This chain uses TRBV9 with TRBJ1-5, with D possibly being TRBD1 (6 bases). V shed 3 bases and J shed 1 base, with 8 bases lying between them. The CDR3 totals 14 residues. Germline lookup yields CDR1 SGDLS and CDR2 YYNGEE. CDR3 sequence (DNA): TGTGCCAGCAGCGCCGGGACAAGCAATCAGCCCCAGCATTTT. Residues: CASSAGTSNQPQHF.

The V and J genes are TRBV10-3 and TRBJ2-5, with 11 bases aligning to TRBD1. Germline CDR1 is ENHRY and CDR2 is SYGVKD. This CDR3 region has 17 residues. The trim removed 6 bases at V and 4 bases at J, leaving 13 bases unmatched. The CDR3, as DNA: TGTGCCATCAGCCGCCCGGGACAGGGGGTTCTTGGAGAGACCCAGTACTTC. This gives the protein CAISRPGQGVLGETQYF.

In DNA, the CDR3 is TGTGCCTGGAGCAGACAGGGGGCCCACGAGCAGTACTTC. Encoded protein: CAWSRQGAHEQYF. The genes are TRBV30 and TRBJ2-7; 10 bases agree with TRBD1. This CDR3 has 13 amino acids. CDR1 is GTSNPN, CDR2 SVGIG, per germline (reference sequence). With 3 bases clipped from V and 5 bases from J, the junction kept 4 bases outside the gene matches.

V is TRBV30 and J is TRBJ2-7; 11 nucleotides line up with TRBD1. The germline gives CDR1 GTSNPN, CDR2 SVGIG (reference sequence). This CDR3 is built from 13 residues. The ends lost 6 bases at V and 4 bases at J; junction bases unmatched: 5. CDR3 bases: TGTGCCTGCAGGACAGGGGGCTGGTACGAGCAGTACTTC. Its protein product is CACRTGGWYEQYF.

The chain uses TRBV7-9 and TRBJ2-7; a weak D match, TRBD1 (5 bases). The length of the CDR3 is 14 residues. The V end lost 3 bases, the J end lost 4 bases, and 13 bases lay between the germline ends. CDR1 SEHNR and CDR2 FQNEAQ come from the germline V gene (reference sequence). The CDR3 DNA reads TGTGCCAGCAGCTTCACGGACATGGGATACGAGCAGTACTTC. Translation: CASSFTDMGYEQYF. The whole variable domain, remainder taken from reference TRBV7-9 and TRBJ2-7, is DTGVSQNPRHKITKRGQNVTFRCDPISEHNRLYWYRQTLGQGPEFLTYFQNEAQLEKSRLLSDRFSAERPKGSFSTLEIQRTEQGDSAMYLCASSFTDMGYEQYFGPGTRLTVT.

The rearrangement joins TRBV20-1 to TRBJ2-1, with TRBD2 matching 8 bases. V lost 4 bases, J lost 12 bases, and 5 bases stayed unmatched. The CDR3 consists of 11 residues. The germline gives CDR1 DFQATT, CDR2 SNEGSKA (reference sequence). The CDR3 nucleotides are TGCAGTGCTATTATAGCGGGACGGCAGTTCTTC. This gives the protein CSAIIAGRQFF.

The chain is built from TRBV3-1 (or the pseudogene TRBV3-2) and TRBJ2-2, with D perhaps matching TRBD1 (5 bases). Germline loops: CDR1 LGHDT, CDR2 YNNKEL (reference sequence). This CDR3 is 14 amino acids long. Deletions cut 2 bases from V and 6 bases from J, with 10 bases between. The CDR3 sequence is CASSQYQGAGELFF. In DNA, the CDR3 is TGTGCCAGCAGCCAATATCAGGGTGCCGGGGAGCTGTTTTTT.

The CDR3 coding sequence is TGTGCCAGCAGTCCCCCTAGGGGACAGGGGGCCTACGAGCAGTACTTC. Translated: CASSPPRGQGAYEQYF. The chain carries TRBV28 and TRBJ2-7, with TRBD1 matching 11 bases. V was clipped by 5 bases and J by 2 bases; unmatched bases: 8. Per germline, CDR1 MDHEN and CDR2 SYDVKM. The CDR3 totals 16 residues.

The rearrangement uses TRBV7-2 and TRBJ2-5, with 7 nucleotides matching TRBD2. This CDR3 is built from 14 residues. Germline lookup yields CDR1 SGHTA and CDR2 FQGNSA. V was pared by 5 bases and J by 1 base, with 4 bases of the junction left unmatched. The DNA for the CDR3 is TGTGCCAGCAGCGCACTAGCGCTCCAAGAGACCCAGTACTTC. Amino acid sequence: CASSALALQETQYF.

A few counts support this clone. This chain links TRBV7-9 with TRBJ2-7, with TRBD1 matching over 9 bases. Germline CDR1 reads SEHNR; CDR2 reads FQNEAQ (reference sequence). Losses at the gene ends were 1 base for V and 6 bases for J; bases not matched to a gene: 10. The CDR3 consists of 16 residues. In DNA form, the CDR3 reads TGTGCCAGCAGCTTAGACTCCGGGACAGGGTCGCGCGAGCAGTACTTC. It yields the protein CASSLDSGTGSREQYF.

This CDR3 is CAWSGGQPNSPLHF. In DNA form, the CDR3 reads TGTGCCTGGAGTGGGGGACAGCCTAATTCACCCCTCCACTTT. V gene TRBV30 combines with J gene TRBJ1-6; TRBD1 matches at 7 bases. V gave up 1 base and J gave up 6 bases; unmatched junction bases: 3. CDR3 length equals 14 residues. CDR1 GTSNPN and CDR2 SVGIG come from the germline V gene (reference sequence).